This T cell receptor beta chain is from a study of T cells after posttransplantation cyclophosphamide. General study points: Recipient CMV seropositivity and CMV reactivation strongly tracked TRB clonality. Skin or GI-infiltrating T cells shared few TRB sequences with blood. Later blood repertoires were often dominated by clones from the donor CD8+ memory compartment.

A remark on this clone: The antigen is undetermined.

Peripheral blood was collected from the related graft donor on the marrow donation day. TCRdb's copy holds only in-frame clones and misses some; the assay was immunoSEQ multiplex PCR. The sample shows approximately 29,000 clones, 70% to 90% of them seen only once. This CDR3 region has 14 residues. V was clipped by 6 bases and J by 0 bases, with 11 bases between them. CDR1 is SGHTA, CDR2 FQGTGA, per germline. The sequenced sample was PBMCs. This chain uses TRBV7-3 with TRBJ1-1, with D possibly matching TRBD1 (5 bases). This sequence was found in a man in his fifties. CDR3 nucleotide sequence: TGTGCCAGCAGTCCAGGGCCTATGAACACTGAAGCTTTCTTT. Encoded protein: CASSPGPMNTEAFF.